Listed here is a single TCR beta chain. The target antigen is unknown. PCR amplification relied on 60 Vbeta primers (plus 13 Jbeta primers). The table came from immunoSEQ multiplex PCR; TCRdb's copy has only in-frame clones and leaves some out. The sample yields approximately 110,000 clones, 81% seen once. This sample was included in a study of cytomegalovirus exposure and HLA in healthy donors. Study information: Findings of an earlier analysis included about 100 million unique TCR beta sequences from 180 million or so T cells. General observations from the study: Sequencing depth roughly uniform across donors was assumed in presence/absence analyses.

This clonotype was sampled from a woman aged 25-40 years in good health and CMV-seronegative. Sequenced sample: PBMCs.

The CDR3 sequence: CASSYHSGTSTDTQYF. For the CDR3, the DNA is TGTGCCAGCAGCTACCATAGCGGCACGAGCACAGATACGCAGTATTTT. The rearrangement joins TRBV7-6 to TRBJ2-3; maybe TRBD2 (6 bases). This CDR3 region has 16 residues. CDR1 is SGHVS, CDR2 FNYEAQ, per germline. V gave up 4 bases and J gave up 0 bases, with 14 bases separating them.